These 8 T cell receptor beta chains were sequenced from one sample in a study of prognosis after radiotherapy for stage I lung cancer. Two rounds of multiplex PCR amplified TCR beta CDR3 from genomic DNA. Primers specific to each TRBV and TRBJ gene drove first-round PCR. TCRdb re-called the multiplex PCR reads with MiXCR, one entry per CDR3 protein. This table holds approximately 22,000 distinct CDR3 sequences, approximately 39% found once. The material sequenced was PBMCs, taken before or after stereotactic body radiation therapy (not recorded which). These TCRs come from a donor over 45 with non-small cell lung cancer.

This clonotype was picked up many times. The gene calls are TRBV12-3 or TRBV12-4 and TRBJ1-1; D perhaps matches TRBD1 (5 bases). The CDR3 totals 13 residues. Trimming shortened V by 6 bases and J by 0 bases, and 8 bases separated the two germline ends. The CDR3 loop reads CASRAGMNTEAFF. As DNA, the CDR3 is TGTGCCAGCAGAGCAGGGATGAACACTGAAGCTTTCTTT.

This clonotype was counted at least ten times. The chain employs TRBV18 and TRBJ1-2, with D possibly matching TRBD1 (6 bases). This CDR3 is 16 amino acids long. CDR1 is KGHSH and CDR2 is LQKENI in the germline V gene. Trimming stripped 3 bases from V and 4 bases from J, with 18 bases between. The CDR3 loop reads CASSPSKGGLSYGYTF. CDR3 coding DNA: TGTGCCAGCTCACCTTCAAAGGGGGGCTTGAGCTATGGCTACACCTTC.

The chain links TRBV12-3 or TRBV12-4 to TRBJ2-5, with a possible D match to TRBD2 (5 bases). The CDR3 has 14 residues. V lost 6 bases, J lost 8 bases, and 19 bases lay in between. This chain's CDR3 is CASSRGPLGHTQYF. DNA for the CDR3: TGTGCCAGCAGCCGCGGGCCCCTTGGGCATACCCAGTACTTC.

This chain uses TRBV6-5 with TRBJ2-7; D is undetermined. Germline-derived CDR1 and CDR2 are MNHEY and SVGAGI. The length of the CDR3 is 14 residues. V gave up 3 bases and J gave up 3 bases, with 12 bases separating them. CDR3 region: CASSYVGVSYEQYF. The DNA of the CDR3 is TGTGCCAGCAGTTATGTGGGTGTAAGCTACGAGCAGTACTTC.

The chain has TRBV6-1 and TRBJ2-2; 12 bases agree with TRBD2. The V gene's germline CDR1 is MNHNS and CDR2 SASEGT. This CDR3 has 18 residues. With 6 bases clipped from V and 6 bases from J, the junction kept 14 bases outside the gene matches. For the CDR3, the DNA is TGTGCCAGCAGGGCGACTAGCGGGAGTACCCCAAGACCCGGGGAGCTGTTTTTT. Translating gives CASRATSGSTPRPGELFF.

At least ten counts were recorded for this clonotype. This rearrangement joins TRBV7-8 to TRBJ1-6, with D perhaps TRBD1 (5 bases). Per the germline V gene, CDR1 is SGHVS and CDR2 is FQNEAQ. The V end lost 4 bases, the J end lost 8 bases, and 18 bases lay between the germline ends. The CDR3 spans 16 residues. The CDR3 here is CASSSRDRVLYSPLHF. The CDR3 region has the DNA TGTGCCAGCAGCTCCAGGGATCGCGTTTTGTATTCACCCCTCCACTTT.

By sample fraction, this clonotype is medium-sized (0.01 to 0.1%). This chain joins TRBV5-1 and TRBJ1-2; 8 bases agree with TRBD1. The CDR3 runs to 15 residues. Germline lookup yields CDR1 SGHRS and CDR2 YFSETQ. Trimming took 4 bases from V and 3 from J; bases not matched to a gene: 8. In DNA, the CDR3 is TGCGCCAGCAGCCGACAGGGGCAGGTTGACTATGGCTACACCTTC. Residues: CASSRQGQVDYGYTF.

Ten or more counts support this clonotype. The chain combines TRBV19 with TRBJ2-1, with D possibly matching TRBD1 (5 bases). The CDR3 covers 16 residues. CDR1 is LNHDA, CDR2 SQIVND, per germline (reference sequence). V lost 4 bases and J 0 bases, leaving 13 bases between the germline ends. In nucleotides, the CDR3 is TGTGCCAGTAGTACCACTGACAGCCGCTCCTACAATGAGCAGTTCTTC. Its protein is CASSTTDSRSYNEQFF. The full variable domain, in which reference TRBV19 and TRBJ2-1 provide the parts outside the CDR3, is DGGITQSPKYLFRKEGQNVTLSCEQNLNHDAMYWYRQDPGQGLRLIYYSQIVNDFQKGDIAEGYSVSREKKESFPLTVTSAQKNPTAFYLCASSTTDSRSYNEQFFGPGTRLTVL.